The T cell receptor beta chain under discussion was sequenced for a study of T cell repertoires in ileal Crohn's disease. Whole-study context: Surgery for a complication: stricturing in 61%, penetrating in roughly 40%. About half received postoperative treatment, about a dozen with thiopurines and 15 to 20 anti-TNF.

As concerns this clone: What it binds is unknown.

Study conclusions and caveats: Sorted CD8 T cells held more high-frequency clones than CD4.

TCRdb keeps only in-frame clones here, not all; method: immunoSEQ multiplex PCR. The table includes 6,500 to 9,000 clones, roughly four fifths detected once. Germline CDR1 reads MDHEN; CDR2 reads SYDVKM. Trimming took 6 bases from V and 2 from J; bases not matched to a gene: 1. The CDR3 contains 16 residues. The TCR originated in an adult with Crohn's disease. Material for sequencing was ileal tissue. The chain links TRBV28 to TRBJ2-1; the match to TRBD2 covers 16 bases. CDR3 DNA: TGTGCCAGCAGGGGGACTAGCGGGAGGGCCTACAATGAGCAGTTCTTC. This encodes CASRGTSGRAYNEQFF.